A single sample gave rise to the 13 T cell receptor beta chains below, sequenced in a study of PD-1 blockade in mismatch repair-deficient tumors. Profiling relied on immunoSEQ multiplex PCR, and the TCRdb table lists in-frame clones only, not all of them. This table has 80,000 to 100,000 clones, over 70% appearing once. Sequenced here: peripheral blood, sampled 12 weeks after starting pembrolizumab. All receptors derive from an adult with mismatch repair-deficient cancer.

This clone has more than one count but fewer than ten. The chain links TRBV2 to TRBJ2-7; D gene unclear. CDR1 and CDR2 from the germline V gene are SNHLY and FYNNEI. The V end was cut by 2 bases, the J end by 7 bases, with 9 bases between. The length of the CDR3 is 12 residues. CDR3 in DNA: TGTGCCAGCAGTGAATTGTTTGGGGAGCAGTACTTC. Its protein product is CASSELFGEQYF.

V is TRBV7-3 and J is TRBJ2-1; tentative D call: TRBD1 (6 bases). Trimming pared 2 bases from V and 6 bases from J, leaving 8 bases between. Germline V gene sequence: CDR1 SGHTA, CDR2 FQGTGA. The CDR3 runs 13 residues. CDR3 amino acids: CASSLSQGNEQFF. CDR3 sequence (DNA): TGTGCCAGCAGCTTATCACAGGGCAATGAGCAGTTCTTC.

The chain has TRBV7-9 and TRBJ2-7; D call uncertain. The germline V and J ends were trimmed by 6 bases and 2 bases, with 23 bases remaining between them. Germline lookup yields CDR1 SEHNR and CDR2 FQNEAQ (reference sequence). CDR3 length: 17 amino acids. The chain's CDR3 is CASSHPLGASLTYEQYF. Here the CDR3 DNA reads TGTGCCAGCAGTCACCCCCTTGGTGCGAGTTTGACCTACGAGCAGTACTTC.

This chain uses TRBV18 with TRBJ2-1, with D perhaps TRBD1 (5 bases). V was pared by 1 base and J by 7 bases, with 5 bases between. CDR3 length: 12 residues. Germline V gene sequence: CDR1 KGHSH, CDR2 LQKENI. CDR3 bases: TGTGCCAGCTCACCACAGGGGAATGAGCAGTTCTTC. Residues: CASSPQGNEQFF.

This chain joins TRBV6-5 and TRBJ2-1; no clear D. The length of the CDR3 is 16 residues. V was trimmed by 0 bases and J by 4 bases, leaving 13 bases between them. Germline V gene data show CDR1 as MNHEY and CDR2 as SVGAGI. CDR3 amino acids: CASSYSVQSSYNEQFF. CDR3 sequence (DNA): TGTGCCAGCAGTTACTCTGTACAGAGCTCATACAATGAGCAGTTCTTC.

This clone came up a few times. CDR3 DNA: TGTGCCAGCATCCCACTCAGATTGACTGAAGCTTTCTTT. This encodes CASIPLRLTEAFF. V gene TRBV7-8 combines with J gene TRBJ1-1; D is uncertain. V lost 7 bases to trimming and J lost 5 bases, with 14 bases between them. Germline V CDR1 and CDR2: SGHVS, FQNEAQ. The CDR3 has 13 amino acids.

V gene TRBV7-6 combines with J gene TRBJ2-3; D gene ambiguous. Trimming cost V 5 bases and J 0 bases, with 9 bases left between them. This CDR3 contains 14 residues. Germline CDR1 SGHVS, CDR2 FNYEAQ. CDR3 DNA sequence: TGTGCCAGCAGCCCCTGGGTCAGCACAGATACGCAGTATTTT. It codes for CASSPWVSTDTQYF.

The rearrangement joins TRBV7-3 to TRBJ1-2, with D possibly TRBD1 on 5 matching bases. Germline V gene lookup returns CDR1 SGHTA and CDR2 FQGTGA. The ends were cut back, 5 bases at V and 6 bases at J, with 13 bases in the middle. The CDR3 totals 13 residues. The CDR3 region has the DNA TGTGCCAGCAGCAACTGGGGGGACCATGGCTACACCTTC. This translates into CASSNWGDHGYTF.

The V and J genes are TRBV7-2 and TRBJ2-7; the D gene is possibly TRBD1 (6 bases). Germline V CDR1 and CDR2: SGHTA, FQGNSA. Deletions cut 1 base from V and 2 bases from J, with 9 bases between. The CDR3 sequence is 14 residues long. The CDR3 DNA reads TGTGCCAGCAGCTTAGTGGGGGCCGCCTACGAGCAGTACTTC. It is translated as CASSLVGAAYEQYF.

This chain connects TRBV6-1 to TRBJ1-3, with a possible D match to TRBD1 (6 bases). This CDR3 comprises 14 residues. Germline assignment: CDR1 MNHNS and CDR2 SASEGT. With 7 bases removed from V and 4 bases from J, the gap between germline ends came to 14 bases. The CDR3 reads CASTLQGSGNTIYF. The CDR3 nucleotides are TGTGCCAGCACCTTACAGGGATCCGGAAACACCATATATTTT.

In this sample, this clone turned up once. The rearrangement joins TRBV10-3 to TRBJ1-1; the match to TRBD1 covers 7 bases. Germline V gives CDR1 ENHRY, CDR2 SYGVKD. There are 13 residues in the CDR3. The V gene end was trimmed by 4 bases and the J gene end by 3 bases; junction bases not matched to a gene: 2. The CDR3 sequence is CAISATGDTEAFF. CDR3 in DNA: TGTGCCATCAGTGCTACAGGGGACACTGAAGCTTTCTTT.

DNA for the CDR3: TGTGCCAGTAGTATCTCCGGGACTAGCGGGAGCACAGATACGCAGTATTTT. Its translation is CASSISGTSGSTDTQYF. The chain is built from TRBV19 and TRBJ2-3, with 12 bases matching TRBD2. CDR1 and CDR2 (germline): LNHDA, SQIVND (reference sequence). This CDR3 is 17 amino acids long. With 3 bases clipped from V and 0 bases from J, the junction kept 4 bases outside the gene matches.

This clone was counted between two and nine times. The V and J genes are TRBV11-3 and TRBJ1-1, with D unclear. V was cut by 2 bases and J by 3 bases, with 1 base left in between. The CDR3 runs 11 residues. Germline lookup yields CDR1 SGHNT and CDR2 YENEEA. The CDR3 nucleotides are TGTGCCAGCAGCTTATACACTGAAGCTTTCTTT. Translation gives CASSLYTEAFF.